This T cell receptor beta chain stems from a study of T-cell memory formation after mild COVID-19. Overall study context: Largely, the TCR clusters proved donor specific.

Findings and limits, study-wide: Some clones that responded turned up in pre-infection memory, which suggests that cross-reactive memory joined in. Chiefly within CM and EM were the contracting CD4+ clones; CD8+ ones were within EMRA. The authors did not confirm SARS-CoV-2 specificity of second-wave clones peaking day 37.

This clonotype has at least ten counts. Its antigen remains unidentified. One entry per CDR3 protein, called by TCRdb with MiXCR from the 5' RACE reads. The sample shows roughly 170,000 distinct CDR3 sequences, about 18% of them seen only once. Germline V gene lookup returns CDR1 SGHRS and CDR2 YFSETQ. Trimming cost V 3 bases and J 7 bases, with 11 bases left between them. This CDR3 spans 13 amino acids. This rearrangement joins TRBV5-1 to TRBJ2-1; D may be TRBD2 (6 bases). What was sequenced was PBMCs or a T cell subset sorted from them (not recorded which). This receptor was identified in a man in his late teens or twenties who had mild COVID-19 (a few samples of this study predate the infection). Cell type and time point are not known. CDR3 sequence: CASSYPGGNEQFF. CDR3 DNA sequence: TGCGCCAGCAGCTATCCCGGGGGAAATGAGCAGTTCTTC.